The 31 T cell receptor beta chains below were found in one sample sequenced in a study of T cell responses to AZD1222 COVID-19 vaccine. TCRdb's table, derived via immunoSEQ multiplex PCR, lists solely in-frame clones and lacks some. The top ten hold approximately 2.8% of the sample, which has roughly 120,000 clones, 90% to 95% seen once. The specimen was peripheral blood, collected on day 0 of AZD1222 vaccination. These receptors were obtained from an adult in good health.

The V call is TRBV18, the J call TRBJ2-7; perhaps D is TRBD1 or TRBD2 (6 bases each). V lost 6 bases and J 0 bases, leaving 12 bases between the germline ends. Looked up from germline, CDR1 is KGHSH and CDR2 is LQKENI. This CDR3 contains 14 residues. CDR3 bases: TGTGCCAGCTCGCCGGGGGCCTCCTCCTACGAGCAGTACTTC. Protein product: CASSPGASSYEQYF.

The rearrangement links TRBV18 to TRBJ2-1, with a possible D match to TRBD1 (6 bases). The CDR3 length is 14 residues. V was cut by 5 bases and J by 7 bases, with 15 bases left in between. Germline V CDR1 and CDR2: KGHSH, LQKENI. CDR3 sequence: CASSTRQGRNEQFF. The DNA of the CDR3 is TGTGCCAGCTCAACGAGGCAGGGGCGAAATGAGCAGTTCTTC.

The V and J genes are TRBV6-6 and TRBJ1-6; 9 bases are shared with TRBD1. V gave up 0 bases and J gave up 8 bases; unmatched junction bases: 2. The CDR3 totals 15 residues. Per germline, CDR1 MNHNY and CDR2 SVGAGI (reference sequence). The CDR3 DNA follows: TGTGCCAGCAGTTACTCGGGACAGGGTTATTCACCCCTCCACTTT. It specifies CASSYSGQGYSPLHF.

The chain couples TRBV18 to TRBJ2-5; D possibly corresponds to TRBD2 (6 bases). Per germline, CDR1 KGHSH and CDR2 LQKENI. Trimming stripped 0 bases from V and 4 bases from J, with 6 bases between. The CDR3 is made up of 13 amino acids. Here the CDR3 reads CASSPPGGETQYF. CDR3 coding DNA: TGTGCCAGCTCACCACCGGGGGGAGAGACCCAGTACTTC. The full variable domain, with the rest looked up from reference TRBV18 and TRBJ2-5, is NAGVMQNPRHLVRRRGQEARLRCSPMKGHSHVYWYRQLPEEGLKFMVYLQKENIIDESGMPKERFSAEFPKEGPSILRIQQVVRGDSAAYFCASSPPGGETQYFGPGTRLLVL.

The rearrangement joins TRBV28 to TRBJ1-3; D uncertain. CDR1 MDHEN and CDR2 SYDVKM come from the germline V gene. This CDR3 spans 15 amino acids. Trimming removed 4 bases at V and 0 bases at J, with 10 bases between. CDR3: CASSSPALSGNTIYF. Written as DNA, the CDR3 is TGTGCCAGCAGTTCCCCGGCCCTCTCTGGAAACACCATATATTTT.

The V gene is TRBV20-1, the J gene TRBJ2-3; the D is unclear. The CDR3 is 16 amino acids. CDR1 and CDR2 (germline): DFQATT, SNEGSKA (reference sequence). V lost 3 bases and J lost 5, with 21 bases in between. The CDR3 region has the DNA TGCAGTGCTAGTCCCGACCCCCGTAAGCCGGGAGATACGCAGTATTTT. Translation gives CSASPDPRKPGDTQYF.

This rearrangement joins TRBV2 to TRBJ1-2; unclear D gene. Trimming stripped 2 bases from V and 10 bases from J, with 8 bases between. CDR3 length equals 11 residues. Germline CDR1 and CDR2: SNHLY and FYNNEI. The CDR3 coding sequence is TGTGCCAGCAGTGAACTTGAGGCCTACACCTTC. Its protein product is CASSELEAYTF.

This clone was found a few times. V gene TRBV4-1 combines with J gene TRBJ2-1, with 8 bases matching TRBD1. Germline V gene lookup returns CDR1 MGHRA and CDR2 YSYEKL. CDR3 length: 15 residues. After removal of 4 bases from V and 4 bases from J, the junction contained 6 bases not matched to a gene. The CDR3 region has the DNA TGCGCCAGCAGCCTGGGACAGGAGTCTTACAATGAGCAGTTCTTC. It codes for CASSLGQESYNEQFF.

This rearrangement joins TRBV3-1 (or the pseudogene TRBV3-2) to TRBJ1-2, with D maybe TRBD1 (5 bases). V gave up 4 bases and J gave up 1 base, with 16 bases separating them. The CDR3 extends over 16 amino acids. In germline, CDR1 is LGHDT, CDR2 YNNKEL (reference sequence). CDR3 in amino acids: CASSRGSLADNYGYTF. The CDR3 DNA reads TGTGCCAGCAGCCGGGGGAGTCTCGCAGATAACTATGGCTACACCTTC.

This chain uses TRBV6-1 with TRBJ1-2; a possible D gene is TRBD1 (6 bases). Germline values: CDR1 MNHNS, CDR2 SASEGT. The CDR3 is made up of 14 amino acids. Trimming cost V 2 bases and J 4 bases, with 11 bases left between them. This CDR3 is CASSESGQIYGYTF. CDR3 coding DNA: TGTGCCAGCAGTGAATCCGGACAGATCTATGGCTACACCTTC.

The V gene is TRBV5-4, the J gene TRBJ2-2; perhaps TRBD1 as D (6 bases). The germline CDR1 and CDR2 sequences are SGHNT and YYREEE (reference sequence). The CDR3 is 16 residues long. The germline V and J ends were trimmed by 4 bases and 0 bases, with 13 bases remaining between them. The CDR3 spells CASSRSNRANTGELFF. The DNA for the CDR3 is TGTGCCAGCAGCCGCTCGAACAGGGCGAACACCGGGGAGCTGTTTTTT.

V and J are TRBV7-9 and TRBJ2-5; D ambiguous. The germline gives CDR1 SEHNR, CDR2 FQNEAQ (reference sequence). The CDR3 consists of 14 residues. V was clipped by 2 bases and J by 10 bases, with 17 bases between them. The CDR3 DNA follows: TGTGCCAGCAGCTTAACGATTACAAAAAGGGACCAGTACTTC. As protein: CASSLTITKRDQYF.

This sequence joins TRBV19 and TRBJ1-5, with 7 nucleotides matching TRBD1. Trimming cost V 6 bases and J 0 bases; bases outside gene matches: 5. The CDR3 extends over 15 amino acids. The germline CDR1 and CDR2 sequences are LNHDA and SQIVND (reference sequence). Written as DNA, the CDR3 is TGTGCCAGTAGATCGGGACAGTATAGCAATCAGCCCCAGCATTTT. Its translation is CASRSGQYSNQPQHF.

V is TRBV29-1 and J is TRBJ1-2; weak D call: TRBD1 (5 bases). Germline values: CDR1 SQVTM, CDR2 ANQGSEA. CDR3 size: 13 residues. V gave up 5 bases and J gave up 6 bases, with 16 bases separating them. The CDR3 DNA sequence: TGCAGCGTTCCCCCTCCCGGGGGTGATGGCTACACCTTC. Its translation: CSVPPPGGDGYTF.

This chain connects TRBV6-5 to TRBJ1-4, with 8 positions matching TRBD1. The V gene end was trimmed by 10 bases and the J gene end by 5 bases; junction bases not matched to a gene: 9. CDR3 length: 14 amino acids. Germline V gene data show CDR1 as MNHEY and CDR2 as SVGAGI. CDR3 DNA sequence: TGTGCCACAGCTTCAGGGGGCTCGAATGAAAAACTGTTTTTT. Translated, it gives CATASGGSNEKLFF.

This chain links TRBV3-1 (or the pseudogene TRBV3-2) with TRBJ2-2, with D unresolved. The V end lost 3 bases, the J end lost 6 bases, and 11 bases lay between the germline ends. The CDR3 runs 14 residues. The germline CDR1 and CDR2 sequences are LGHDT and YNNKEL (reference sequence). The CDR3 coding sequence is TGTGCCAGCAGCCAGCTTAGTGGTCCCGGGGAGCTGTTTTTT. It specifies CASSQLSGPGELFF.

The chain employs TRBV5-1 and TRBJ1-2; TRBD1 is a possible D gene (6 bases). The germline V and J ends were trimmed by 4 bases and 3 bases, with 13 bases remaining between them. Germline-derived CDR1 and CDR2 are SGHRS and YFSETQ. The CDR3 consists of 14 residues. DNA of the CDR3: TGCGCCAGCAGCCCGGGGGGCCGGGACTATGGCTACACCTTC. Protein: CASSPGGRDYGYTF.

V gene TRBV2 combines with J gene TRBJ2-1, with D maybe TRBD1 (5 bases). Per germline, CDR1 SNHLY and CDR2 FYNNEI. The CDR3 has 15 residues. The germline V and J ends were trimmed by 1 base and 2 bases, with 9 bases remaining between them. The chain's CDR3 is CASSEDGQTYNEQFF. CDR3 DNA sequence: TGTGCCAGCAGTGAAGATGGACAAACCTACAATGAGCAGTTCTTC.

The rearrangement joins TRBV5-6 to TRBJ1-4, with D possibly TRBD1 on 5 matching bases. This CDR3 is 16 amino acids long. CDR1 is SGHDT and CDR2 is YYEEEE in the germline V gene. Between the trimmed V and J ends, which lost 1 base and 2 bases, there was a span of 12 bases. CDR3 amino acids: CASSLNRGTTNEKLFF. The CDR3 DNA reads as TGTGCCAGCAGCTTGAATCGGGGGACGACTAATGAAAAACTGTTTTTT.

The J gene is TRBJ1-6, the V gene TRBV14, with 7 bases aligning to TRBD1. Germline V gene sequence: CDR1 SGHDN, CDR2 FVKESK. The CDR3 has 16 residues. The V gene end was trimmed by 3 bases and the J gene end by 8 bases; junction bases not matched to a gene: 10. In DNA, the CDR3 is TGTGCCAGCAGCCACCAGACAGGGCTCGGAGATTCACCCCTCCACTTT. Its translation: CASSHQTGLGDSPLHF. The whole variable domain, remainder taken from reference TRBV14 and TRBJ1-6, is EAGVTQFPSHSVIEKGQTVTLRCDPISGHDNLYWYRRVMGKEIKFLLHFVKESKQDESGMPNNRFLAERTGGTYSTLKVQPAELEDSGVYFCASSHQTGLGDSPLHFGNGTRLTVT.

This chain links TRBV12-5 with TRBJ2-1; a weak D match, TRBD1 (6 bases). Trimming stripped 1 base from V and 1 base from J, with 8 bases between. The CDR3 extends over 15 amino acids. Germline-derived CDR1 and CDR2 are LGHNT and FRNRAP. The CDR3 DNA reads TGTGCTAGTGGTTTGGGAACAGGGTCCTACAATGAGCAGTTCTTC. This encodes CASGLGTGSYNEQFF.

This clone was recorded a few times. The chain joins TRBV2 to TRBJ2-3; 8 bases match TRBD2. The CDR3 contains 15 residues. V shed 4 bases, J shed 3 bases, and the junction held 6 bases outside the gene matches. Germline assignment: CDR1 SNHLY and CDR2 FYNNEI. The CDR3 DNA is TGTGCCAGCAGTGTGATTAGCGGGGAAACAGATACGCAGTATTTT. As protein: CASSVISGETDTQYF.

The rearrangement joins TRBV5-4 to TRBJ2-1; D is uncertain. V dropped 0 bases and J dropped 3 bases, with 13 bases sitting between them. The CDR3 sequence is 16 residues long. CDR1 and CDR2 (germline): SGHNT, YYREEE (reference sequence). The CDR3 DNA is TGTGCCAGCAGCTTGGCCCGAGCGAACGGCTACAATGAGCAGTTCTTC. This codes for CASSLARANGYNEQFF.

V gene TRBV19 combines with J gene TRBJ1-5, with 12 bases matching TRBD1. This CDR3 has 15 residues. V lost 5 bases to trimming and J lost 7 bases; unmatched junction nucleotides: 6. Germline assignment: CDR1 LNHDA and CDR2 SQIVND (reference sequence). DNA of the CDR3: TGTGCCAGTAGTGCGGGACAGGGGGCGCGGCAGCCCCAGCATTTT. Its protein product is CASSAGQGARQPQHF.

This CDR3 reads CSVEVPGSSYEQYF. CDR3 DNA sequence: TGCAGCGTTGAGGTTCCCGGGAGCTCCTACGAGCAGTACTTC. The V call is TRBV29-1, the J call TRBJ2-7, with D possibly TRBD2 on 6 matching bases. The CDR3 is 14 residues long. V was cut by 3 bases and J by 0 bases, with 12 bases left in between. CDR1 SQVTM and CDR2 ANQGSEA come from the germline V gene.

The V gene is TRBV27, the J gene TRBJ1-5, with TRBD1 as a possible D gene (5 bases). The CDR3 spans 14 residues. The germline V gene encodes CDR1 MNHEY and CDR2 SMNVEV (reference sequence). Trimming removed 3 bases at V and 5 bases at J, with 11 bases between. In nucleotides, the CDR3 is TGTGCCAGCAGTTTCTTTGTAGGGGATCAGCCCCAGCATTTT. Encoded protein: CASSFFVGDQPQHF.

The V call is TRBV27, the J call TRBJ2-3; 8 bases map to TRBD2. V lost 6 bases to trimming and J lost 5 bases; unmatched junction nucleotides: 7. The V gene's germline CDR1 is MNHEY and CDR2 SMNVEV (reference sequence). CDR3 length: 14 amino acids. Written as DNA, the CDR3 is TGTGCCAGCAGCCCCGGGACTAGGGGAGATACGCAGTATTTT. This gives the protein CASSPGTRGDTQYF.

This rearrangement joins TRBV9 to TRBJ2-2; D call uncertain. Germline lookup yields CDR1 SGDLS and CDR2 YYNGEE. This CDR3 is 13 amino acids long. Trimming took off 0 bases at V and 7 bases at J, with 7 bases between the two ends. CDR3: CASSVAVSGELFF. CDR3 coding DNA: TGTGCCAGCAGCGTAGCAGTCAGCGGGGAGCTGTTTTTT. Supplemented by reference TRBV9 and TRBJ2-2, the full variable domain reads DSGVTQTPKHLITATGQRVTLRCSPRSGDLSVYWYQQSLDQGLQFLIQYYNGEERAKGNILERFSAQQFPDLHSELNLSSLELGDSALYFCASSVAVSGELFFGEGSRLTVL.

The chain is built from TRBV9 and TRBJ2-2; the match to TRBD1 covers 9 bases. The CDR3 totals 16 residues. Germline CDR1 SGDLS, CDR2 YYNGEE. Germline trimming cut 3 bases from V and 3 bases from J; bases unmatched to any gene: 6. The CDR3 here is CASSDRWTGDTGELFF. The CDR3 DNA reads as TGTGCCAGCAGCGATAGGTGGACAGGGGACACCGGGGAGCTGTTTTTT.

The V gene is TRBV5-1, the J gene TRBJ2-1; 7 bases match TRBD1. After removal of 8 bases from V and 7 bases from J, the junction contained 15 bases not matched to a gene. Germline V gene data show CDR1 as SGHRS and CDR2 as YFSETQ. This CDR3 is built from 15 residues. For the CDR3, the DNA is TGCGCCAGGGCGACAGGGATTAAGGTTGGGAATGAGCAGTTCTTC. This codes for CARATGIKVGNEQFF.

This clone is a singleton in its sample. V gene TRBV6-5 combines with J gene TRBJ2-7; tentatively, D is TRBD2 (6 bases). The germline V gene has CDR1 MNHEY and CDR2 SVGAGI. CDR3 size: 14 residues. V was clipped by 7 bases and J by 4 bases, with 17 bases between them. The CDR3 spells CASKEGGDVYEQYF. CDR3 nucleotide sequence: TGTGCCAGCAAAGAGGGAGGCGACGTTTACGAGCAGTACTTC.